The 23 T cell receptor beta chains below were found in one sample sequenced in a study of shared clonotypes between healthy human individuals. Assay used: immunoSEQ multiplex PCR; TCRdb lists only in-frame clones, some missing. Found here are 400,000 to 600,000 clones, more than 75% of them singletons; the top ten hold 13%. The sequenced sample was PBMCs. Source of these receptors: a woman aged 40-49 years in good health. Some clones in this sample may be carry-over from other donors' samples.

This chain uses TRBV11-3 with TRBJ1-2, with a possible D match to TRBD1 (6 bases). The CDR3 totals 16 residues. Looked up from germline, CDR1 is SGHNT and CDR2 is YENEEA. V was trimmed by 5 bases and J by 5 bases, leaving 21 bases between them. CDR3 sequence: CASSPPGTHLTYGYTF. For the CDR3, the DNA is TGTGCCAGCAGCCCCCCCGGGACACATCTCACTTATGGCTACACCTTC. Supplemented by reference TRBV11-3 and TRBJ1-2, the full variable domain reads EAGVVQSPRYKIIEKKQPVAFWCNPISGHNTLYWYLQNLGQGPELLIRYENEEAVDDSQLPKDRFSAERLKGVDSTLKIQPAELGDSAVYLCASSPPGTHLTYGYTFGSGTRLTVV.

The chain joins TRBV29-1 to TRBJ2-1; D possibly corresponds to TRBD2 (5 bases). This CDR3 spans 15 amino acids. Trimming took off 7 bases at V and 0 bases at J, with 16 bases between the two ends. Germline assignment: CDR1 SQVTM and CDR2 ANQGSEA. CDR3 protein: CSALSGASSYNEQFF. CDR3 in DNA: TGCAGCGCACTAAGCGGAGCCTCCTCCTACAATGAGCAGTTCTTC.

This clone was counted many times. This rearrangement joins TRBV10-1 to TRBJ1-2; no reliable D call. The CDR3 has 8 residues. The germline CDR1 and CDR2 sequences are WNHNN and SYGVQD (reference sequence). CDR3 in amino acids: CEGHGYTF. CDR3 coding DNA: TGCGAAGGCCATGGCTACACCTTC.

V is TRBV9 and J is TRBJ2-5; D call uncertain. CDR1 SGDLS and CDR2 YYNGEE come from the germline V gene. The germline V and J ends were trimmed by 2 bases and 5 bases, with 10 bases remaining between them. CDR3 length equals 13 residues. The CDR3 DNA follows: TGTGCCAGCAGCGTTCGGAGTCGGGAGACCCAGTACTTC. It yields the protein CASSVRSRETQYF.

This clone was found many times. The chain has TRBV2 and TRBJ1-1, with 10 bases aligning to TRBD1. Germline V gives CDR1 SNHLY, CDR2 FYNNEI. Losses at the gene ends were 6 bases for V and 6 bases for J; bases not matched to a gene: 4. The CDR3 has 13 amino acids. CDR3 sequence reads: CASRRQGAPEAFF. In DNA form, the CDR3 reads TGTGCCAGCAGAAGACAGGGGGCGCCTGAAGCTTTCTTT.

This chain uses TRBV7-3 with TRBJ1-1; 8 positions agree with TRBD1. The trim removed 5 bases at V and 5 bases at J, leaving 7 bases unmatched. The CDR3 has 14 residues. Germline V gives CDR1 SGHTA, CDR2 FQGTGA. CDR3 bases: TGTGCCAGCAGCCCCCGGCAGGGGGCTACTGAAGCTTTCTTT. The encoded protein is CASSPRQGATEAFF.

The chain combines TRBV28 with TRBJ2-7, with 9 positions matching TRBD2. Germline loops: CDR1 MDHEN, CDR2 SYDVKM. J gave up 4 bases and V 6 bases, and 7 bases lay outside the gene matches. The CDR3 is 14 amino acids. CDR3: CASRKAGGAYEQYF. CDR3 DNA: TGTGCCAGCAGAAAAGCGGGAGGTGCGTACGAGCAGTACTTC.

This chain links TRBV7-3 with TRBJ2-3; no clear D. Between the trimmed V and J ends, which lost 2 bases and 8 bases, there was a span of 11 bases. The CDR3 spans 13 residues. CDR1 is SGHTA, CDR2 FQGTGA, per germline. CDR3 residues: CASSLATTGTQYF. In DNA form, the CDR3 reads TGTGCCAGCAGCTTAGCCACCACGGGTACGCAGTATTTT.

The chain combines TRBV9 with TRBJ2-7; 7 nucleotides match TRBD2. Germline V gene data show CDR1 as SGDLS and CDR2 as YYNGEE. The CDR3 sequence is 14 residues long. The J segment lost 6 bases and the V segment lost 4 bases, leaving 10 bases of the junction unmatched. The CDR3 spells CASSQRWGGGEQYF. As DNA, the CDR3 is TGTGCCAGCAGCCAGCGGTGGGGGGGTGGCGAGCAGTACTTC.

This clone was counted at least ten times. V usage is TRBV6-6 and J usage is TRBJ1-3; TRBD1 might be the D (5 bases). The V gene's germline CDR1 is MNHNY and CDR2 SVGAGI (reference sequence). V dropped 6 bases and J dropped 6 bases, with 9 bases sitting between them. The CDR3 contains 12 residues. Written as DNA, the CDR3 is TGTGCCAGCAGCCGCAGGGAAAACACCATATATTTT. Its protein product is CASSRRENTIYF.

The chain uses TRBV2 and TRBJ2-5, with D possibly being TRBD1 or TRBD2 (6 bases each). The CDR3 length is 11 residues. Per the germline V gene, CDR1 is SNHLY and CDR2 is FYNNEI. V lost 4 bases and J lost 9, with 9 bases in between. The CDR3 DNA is TGTGCCAGCAGTGGGAGGGGGGCCCAGTACTTC. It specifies CASSGRGAQYF.

CDR3 DNA sequence: TGTGCCTGGAGTATCCGGGACAGGGATGGCTACACCTTC. It codes for CAWSIRDRDGYTF. The genes are TRBV30 and TRBJ1-2; 9 nucleotides line up with TRBD1. The CDR3 contains 13 residues. The J segment lost 6 bases and the V segment lost 2 bases, leaving 4 bases of the junction unmatched. CDR1 and CDR2 (germline): GTSNPN, SVGIG (reference sequence).

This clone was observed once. The CDR3 bases are TGTGCCAGCAGTTTCGACGTGTTGGGTGAAAAACTGTTTTTT. It encodes CASSFDVLGEKLFF. V gene TRBV27 combines with J gene TRBJ1-4, with D uncertain. Deletions cut 3 bases from V and 7 bases from J, with 12 bases between. CDR1 is MNHEY, CDR2 SMNVEV, per germline (reference sequence). This CDR3 is built from 14 residues. Full variable domain (remainder filled in from reference TRBV27 and TRBJ1-4): EAQVTQNPRYLITVTGKKLTVTCSQNMNHEYMSWYRQDPGLGLRQIYYSMNVEVTDKGDVPEGYKVSRKEKRNFPLILESPSPNQTSLYFCASSFDVLGEKLFFGSGTQLSVL.

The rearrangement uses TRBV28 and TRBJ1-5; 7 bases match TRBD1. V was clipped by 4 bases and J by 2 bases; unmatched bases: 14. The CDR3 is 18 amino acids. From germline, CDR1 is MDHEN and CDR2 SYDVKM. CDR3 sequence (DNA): TGTGCCAGCAGTTATGCCGGACAGGCTCATGATGGCAATCAGCCCCAGCATTTT. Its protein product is CASSYAGQAHDGNQPQHF.

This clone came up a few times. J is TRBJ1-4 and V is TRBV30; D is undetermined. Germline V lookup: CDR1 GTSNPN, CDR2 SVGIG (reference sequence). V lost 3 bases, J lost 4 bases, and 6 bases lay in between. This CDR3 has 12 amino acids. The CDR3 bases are TGTGCCTGGAGCACGCTTAATGAAAAACTGTTTTTT. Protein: CAWSTLNEKLFF.

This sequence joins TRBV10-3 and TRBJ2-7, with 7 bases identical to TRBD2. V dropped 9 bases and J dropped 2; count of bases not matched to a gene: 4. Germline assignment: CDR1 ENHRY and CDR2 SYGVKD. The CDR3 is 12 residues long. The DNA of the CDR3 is TGTGCCATGGCTAGCGGTGCCTACGAGCAGTACTTC. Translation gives CAMASGAYEQYF.

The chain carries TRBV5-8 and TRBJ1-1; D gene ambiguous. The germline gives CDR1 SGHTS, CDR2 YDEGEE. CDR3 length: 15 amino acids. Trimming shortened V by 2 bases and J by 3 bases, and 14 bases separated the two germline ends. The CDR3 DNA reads TGTGCCAGCAGCTTCTGGGCTGGGATCGACACTGAAGCTTTCTTT. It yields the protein CASSFWAGIDTEAFF.

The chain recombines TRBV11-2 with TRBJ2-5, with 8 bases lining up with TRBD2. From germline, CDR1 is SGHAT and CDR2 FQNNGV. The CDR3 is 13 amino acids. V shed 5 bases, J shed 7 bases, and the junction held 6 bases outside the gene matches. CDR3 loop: CASSPGTSGTQYF. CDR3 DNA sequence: TGTGCCAGCAGCCCCGGGACTAGTGGGACCCAGTACTTC.

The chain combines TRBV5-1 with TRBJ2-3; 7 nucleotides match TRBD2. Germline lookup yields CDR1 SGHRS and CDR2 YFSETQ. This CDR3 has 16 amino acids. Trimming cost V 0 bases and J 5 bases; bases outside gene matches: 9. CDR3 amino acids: CASSLGLADPGDTQYF. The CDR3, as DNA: TGCGCCAGCAGCTTGGGTCTAGCGGACCCCGGAGATACGCAGTATTTT. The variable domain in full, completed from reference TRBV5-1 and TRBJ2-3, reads KAGVTQTPRYLIKTRGQQVTLSCSPISGHRSVSWYQQTPGQGLQFLFEYFSETQRNKGNFPGRFSGRQFSNSRSEMNVSTLELGDSALYLCASSLGLADPGDTQYFGPGTRLTVL.

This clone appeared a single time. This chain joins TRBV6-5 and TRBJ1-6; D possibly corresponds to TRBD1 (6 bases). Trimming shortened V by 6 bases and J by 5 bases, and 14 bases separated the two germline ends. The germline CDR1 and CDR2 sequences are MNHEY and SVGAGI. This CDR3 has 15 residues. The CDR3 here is CASSLTGKNNSPLHF. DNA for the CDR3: TGTGCCAGCAGCCTGACAGGAAAAAATAATTCACCCCTCCACTTT.

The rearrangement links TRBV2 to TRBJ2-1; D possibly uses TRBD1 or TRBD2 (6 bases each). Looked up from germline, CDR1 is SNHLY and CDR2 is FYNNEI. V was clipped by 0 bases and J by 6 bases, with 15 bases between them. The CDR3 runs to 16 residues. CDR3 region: CASSEAGASVGNEQFF. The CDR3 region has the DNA TGTGCCAGCAGTGAAGCGGGGGCTAGCGTCGGCAATGAGCAGTTCTTC.

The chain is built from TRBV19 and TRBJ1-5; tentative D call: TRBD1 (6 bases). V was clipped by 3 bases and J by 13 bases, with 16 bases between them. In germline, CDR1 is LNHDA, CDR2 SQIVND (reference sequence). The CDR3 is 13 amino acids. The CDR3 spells CASSITFRDIQHF. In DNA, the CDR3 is TGTGCCAGTAGTATTACATTTCGGGACATACAGCATTTT. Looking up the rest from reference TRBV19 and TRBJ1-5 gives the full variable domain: DGGITQSPKYLFRKEGQNVTLSCEQNLNHDAMYWYRQDPGQGLRLIYYSQIVNDFQKGDIAEGYSVSREKKESFPLTVTSAQKNPTAFYLCASSITFRDIQHFGDGTRLSIL.

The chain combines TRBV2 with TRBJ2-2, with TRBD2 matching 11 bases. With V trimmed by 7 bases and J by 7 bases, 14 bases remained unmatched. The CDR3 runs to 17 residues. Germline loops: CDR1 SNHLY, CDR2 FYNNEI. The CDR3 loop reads CASKSGGSGRAGGELFF. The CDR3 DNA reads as TGTGCCAGCAAATCGGGGGGTAGCGGGAGGGCCGGCGGGGAGCTGTTTTTT. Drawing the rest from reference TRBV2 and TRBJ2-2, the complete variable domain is EPEVTQTPSHQVTQMGQEVILRCVPISNHLYFYWYRQILGQKVEFLVSFYNNEISEKSEIFDDQFSVERPDGSNFTLKIRSTKLEDSAMYFCASKSGGSGRAGGELFFGEGSRLTVL.